A single sample gave rise to the 9 T cell receptor beta chains below, sequenced in a study of CD8 T cells in ankylosing spondylitis. TCRdb processed the 5' RACE reads anew with MiXCR; each CDR3 protein has one entry. The sample contains hundreds of thousands of distinct CDR3 sequences, roughly 32% of which appear only once. The specimen sequenced was blood, either unsorted or a sorted T cell fraction (not recorded which). The origin of the receptors is a male donor with ankylosing spondylitis or in good health (not recorded which).

The J gene is TRBJ2-3, the V gene TRBV9, with TRBD2 matching over 10 bases. The J segment lost 1 base and the V segment lost 3 bases, leaving 5 bases of the junction unmatched. This CDR3 contains 16 residues. The germline gives CDR1 SGDLS, CDR2 YYNGEE. CDR3 sequence (DNA): TGTGCCAGCAGCGAAACTAGCGGGGACCGCACAGATACGCAGTATTTT. Translating it yields CASSETSGDRTDTQYF.

Written as DNA, the CDR3 is TGCGCCAGCAGCTTGGCCCACGTCGGCGGGGAGCTGTTTTTT. Its translation: CASSLAHVGGELFF. This sequence joins TRBV5-1 and TRBJ2-2; no clear D. The CDR3 loop spans 14 amino acids. V lost 0 bases, J lost 7 bases, and 10 bases lay in between. Germline CDR1 reads SGHRS; CDR2 reads YFSETQ.

The rearrangement joins TRBV20-1 to TRBJ2-1; 10 bases are a match to TRBD2. CDR3 size: 15 residues. V was pared by 0 bases and J by 1 base, with 0 bases of the junction left unmatched. Germline assignment: CDR1 DFQATT and CDR2 SNEGSKA (reference sequence). The CDR3 nucleotides are TGCAGTGCTAGAGAACTAGCGGGGTCCTACAATGAGCAGTTCTTC. Encoded protein: CSARELAGSYNEQFF.

This chain connects TRBV13 to TRBJ2-3; D call uncertain. CDR1 is PRHDT and CDR2 is FYEKMQ in the germline V gene (reference sequence). Between the trimmed V and J ends, which lost 2 bases and 2 bases, there was a span of 14 bases. The length of the CDR3 is 16 residues. This chain's CDR3 is CASSLLVGPTTDTQYF. The CDR3 coding sequence is TGTGCCAGCAGCTTACTTGTGGGTCCCACCACAGATACGCAGTATTTT.

This clonotype was recorded a few times. This chain links TRBV11-1 with TRBJ2-2, with D possibly matching TRBD2 (5 bases). The CDR3 runs to 18 residues. Trimming stripped 4 bases from V and 0 bases from J, with 18 bases between. Germline V gene lookup returns CDR1 SGHAT and CDR2 FQDESV (reference sequence). DNA for the CDR3: TGTGCCAGCAGCTACCGGGCTCTAGCCCCTTCGAACACCGGGGAGCTGTTTTTT. Translation: CASSYRALAPSNTGELFF.

V is TRBV5-1 and J is TRBJ2-7; 10 positions match TRBD2. V lost 0 bases to trimming and J lost 2 bases; unmatched junction nucleotides: 5. The V gene's germline CDR1 is SGHRS and CDR2 YFSETQ. The CDR3 spans 16 residues. CDR3 residues: CASSLALAGPAYEQYF. DNA of the CDR3: TGCGCCAGCAGCTTGGCACTAGCGGGACCAGCCTACGAGCAGTACTTC.

This clonotype was counted a few times. The rearrangement uses TRBV4-2 and TRBJ2-5; no reliable D call. Trimming cost V 0 bases and J 5 bases, with 7 bases left between them. This CDR3 region has 13 residues. Germline V gene sequence: CDR1 LGHNA, CDR2 YNFKEQ. In DNA form, the CDR3 reads TGTGCCAGCAGCCAAGAACCTGTGGAGACCCAGTACTTC. Residues: CASSQEPVETQYF.

This clonotype appeared a few times. The V and J genes are TRBV18 and TRBJ2-6; 12 bases are a match to TRBD1. Per the germline V gene, CDR1 is KGHSH and CDR2 is LQKENI. The CDR3 totals 17 residues. V was pared by 3 bases and J by 2 bases, with 2 bases of the junction left unmatched. The CDR3 loop is CASSPGQGAPGANVLTF. CDR3 DNA sequence: TGTGCCAGCTCACCGGGACAGGGGGCCCCTGGGGCCAACGTCCTGACTTTC.

The rearrangement joins TRBV5-1 to TRBJ2-3; 9 nucleotides agree with TRBD2. The V segment lost 1 base and the J segment 2 bases; nucleotides outside the gene matches: 8. The V gene's germline CDR1 is SGHRS and CDR2 YFSETQ. The CDR3 covers 17 residues. The chain's CDR3 is CASSLRVAGAPTDTQYF. CDR3 nucleotides: TGCGCCAGCAGCTTGCGGGTAGCGGGGGCCCCCACAGATACGCAGTATTTT. The full variable domain, completed using reference TRBV5-1 and TRBJ2-3, is KAGVTQTPRYLIKTRGQQVTLSCSPISGHRSVSWYQQTPGQGLQFLFEYFSETQRNKGNFPGRFSGRQFSNSRSEMNVSTLELGDSALYLCASSLRVAGAPTDTQYFGPGTRLTVL.